These 20 T cell receptor beta chains share one sample of origin, sequenced in a study of early T cells in non-severe SARS-CoV-2 infection. TCRdb re-called the 5' RACE reads through MiXCR, storing one row per CDR3 protein. The data contain about 40,000 distinct CDR3 sequences, roughly 5% of them singletons. Sequencing was performed on whole blood. The source is an adult who was a healthcare worker with PCR-confirmed SARS-CoV-2 infection or an uninfected control (not recorded which).

This clonotype occurred many times. V usage is TRBV20-1 and J usage is TRBJ2-7; possibly TRBD1 for D (6 bases). The V end was cut by 0 bases, the J end by 4 bases, with 10 bases between. The CDR3 loop spans 13 amino acids. Germline CDR1 DFQATT, CDR2 SNEGSKA (reference sequence). Here the CDR3 DNA reads TGCAGTGCTAGAGATCTAACAGGGTACGAGCAGTACTTC. Its protein is CSARDLTGYEQYF.

This clonotype has at least ten counts. The chain couples TRBV2 to TRBJ1-6, with TRBD1 matching 12 bases. V shed 10 bases, J shed 10 bases, and the junction held 11 bases outside the gene matches. Germline assignment: CDR1 SNHLY and CDR2 FYNNEI. The CDR3 contains 15 residues. The CDR3 bases are TGTGCCACCTCCGGGACAGGGGGCCGATCATCACCCCTCCACTTT. Its translation is CATSGTGGRSSPLHF.

This clonotype was seen at least ten times. The rearrangement joins TRBV23-1 to TRBJ2-7, with D hard to call. TRBV23-1 is filed as an ORF, its function uncertain. V was cut by 4 bases and J by 2 bases, with 9 bases left in between. This CDR3 contains 13 residues. The CDR3 loop reads CASSRVRPYEQYF. In nucleotides, the CDR3 is TGCGCCAGCAGTCGCGTCCGCCCCTACGAGCAGTACTTC.

This clonotype was seen more than once but under ten times. The rearrangement uses TRBV7-8 and TRBJ1-2; D is undetermined. Germline assignment: CDR1 SGHVS and CDR2 FQNEAQ. Trimming cost V 1 base and J 6 bases, with 15 bases left between them. The CDR3 runs 15 residues. The CDR3: CASSLVFGQPDGYTF. The CDR3 coding sequence is TGTGCCAGCAGCTTAGTTTTCGGGCAGCCGGATGGCTACACCTTC.

The rearrangement uses TRBV20-1 and TRBJ1-4; 7 positions agree with TRBD1. This CDR3 is built from 14 residues. The germline gives CDR1 DFQATT, CDR2 SNEGSKA (reference sequence). CDR3 sequence: CSASPTGTNEKLFF. DNA for the CDR3: TGCAGCGCAAGCCCGACAGGGACAAATGAAAAACTGTTTTTT.

The chain links TRBV7-9 to TRBJ2-5, with D hard to call. Trimming removed 1 base at V and 7 bases at J, with 25 bases between. The CDR3 runs to 18 residues. In germline, CDR1 is SEHNR, CDR2 FQNEAQ (reference sequence). The CDR3 DNA reads TGTGCCAGCAGCTTAGGTGGCTTGACAAGCGCTCCAAGGTCGACCCAGTACTTC. The encoded protein is CASSLGGLTSAPRSTQYF.

The chain carries TRBV27 and TRBJ2-7; 9 positions match TRBD2. V lost 5 bases to trimming and J lost 5 bases; unmatched junction nucleotides: 16. CDR1 is MNHEY and CDR2 is SMNVEV in the germline V gene (reference sequence). The CDR3 consists of 17 residues. The CDR3 spells CASSLWGAGGRSDEQYF. The CDR3 bases are TGTGCCAGCAGTCTCTGGGGCGCGGGGGGGCGATCCGACGAGCAGTACTTC.

This clonotype came up many times. The junction departs from germline at one end; a sequencing error may be responsible. The chain links TRBV3-1 to TRBJ2-2; 7 nucleotides agree with TRBD2. The germline gives CDR1 LGHDT, CDR2 YNNKEL (reference sequence). The CDR3 extends over 13 amino acids. CDR3 sequence reads: CASTQGLSGELSF. In nucleotides, the CDR3 is TGTGCCAGCACTCAGGGTCTGAGCGGGGAGCTGTCTTTT.

Ten or more counts support this clonotype. The chain joins TRBV7-2 to TRBJ2-3; no reliable D call. V lost 5 bases, J lost 2 bases, and 11 bases lay in between. Germline CDR1 and CDR2: SGHTA and FQGNSA. The CDR3 runs 14 residues. This CDR3 is CASSLFGPTDTQYF. In DNA form, the CDR3 reads TGTGCCAGCAGCCTATTTGGGCCCACAGATACGCAGTATTTT.

This clonotype has more than one count but fewer than ten. The rearrangement links TRBV3-1 to TRBJ2-3; D may be TRBD2 (5 bases). Per the germline V gene, CDR1 is LGHDT and CDR2 is YNNKEL (reference sequence). Trimming took off 4 bases at V and 6 bases at J, with 14 bases between the two ends. This CDR3 has 14 amino acids. The CDR3 bases are TGTGCCAGCAGCCGCGCCTCGGGGAGCGATACGCAGTATTTT. It codes for CASSRASGSDTQYF.

There are many counts of this clonotype. One end of the junction varies from germline; a read error may be responsible. The V and J genes are TRBV19 and TRBJ2-2; D not resolved. Germline assignment: CDR1 LNHDA and CDR2 SQIVND (reference sequence). The CDR3 has 13 residues. CDR3 region: CASSNPNTGELFF. In nucleotides, the CDR3 is TGTGCCAGCAGTAACCCGAACACCGGGGAGCTGTTTTTT.

This clonotype appeared a few times. The rearrangement uses TRBV10-1 and TRBJ2-2; D is ambiguous. The CDR3 loop spans 13 amino acids. The germline V gene encodes CDR1 WNHNN and CDR2 SYGVQD (reference sequence). The V gene lost 3 bases and the J gene lost 2 bases, with 4 bases spanning the gap. Here the CDR3 reads CASSDQNTGELFF. CDR3 nucleotide sequence: TGCGCCAGCAGTGATCAAAACACCGGGGAGCTGTTTTTT.

The J gene is TRBJ1-2, the V gene TRBV6-5; 12 positions agree with TRBD1. The trim removed 0 bases at V and 4 bases at J, leaving 9 bases unmatched. The CDR3 contains 18 residues. Germline V CDR1 and CDR2: MNHEY, SVGAGI. CDR3 protein: CASSYSGQGAQWGYGYTF. The CDR3 DNA reads TGTGCCAGCAGTTACTCGGGACAGGGGGCGCAGTGGGGCTATGGCTACACCTTC.

By share, this clonotype ranks as large (0.1 to 1%). V is TRBV6-1 and J is TRBJ1-5; weak D call: TRBD1 (5 bases). Between the trimmed V and J ends, which lost 9 bases and 3 bases, there was a span of 12 bases. Germline-derived CDR1 and CDR2 are MNHNS and SASEGT. The CDR3 spans 13 residues. This chain's CDR3 is CARGADSNQPQHF. CDR3 nucleotides: TGTGCCAGAGGGGCGGACTCCAATCAGCCCCAGCATTTT.

This clonotype was seen many times. V is TRBV12-5 and J is TRBJ1-1; D is undetermined. Trimming shortened V by 1 base and J by 5 bases, and 5 bases separated the two germline ends. The CDR3 is 12 amino acids. CDR1 and CDR2 from the germline V gene are LGHNT and FRNRAP. The CDR3 bases are TGTGCTAGTGGTTTGGGCCAGACTGAAGCTTTCTTT. It translates to CASGLGQTEAFF.

By proportion, this clonotype is medium-sized. The genes are TRBV7-6 and TRBJ2-2; possibly TRBD2 for D (5 bases). The CDR3 runs to 18 residues. Germline loops: CDR1 SGHVS, CDR2 FNYEAQ. Deletions cut 5 bases from V and 6 bases from J, with 25 bases between. The CDR3 spells CASSPTLRTGENPGELFF. In DNA, the CDR3 is TGTGCCAGCAGCCCAACCCTAAGGACCGGGGAAAACCCCGGGGAGCTGTTTTTT.

This clonotype was seen repeatedly, ten times or more. The CDR3 DNA reads TGTGCCAGCAGTTTAACGGGGACAGGGAATGCTTTCTTT. Residues: CASSLTGTGNAFF. The chain has TRBV12-3 or TRBV12-4 and TRBJ1-1; 9 positions match TRBD1. CDR3 length equals 13 residues. The ends lost 2 bases at V and 11 bases at J; junction bases unmatched: 6.

With regard to this clonotype: This may be a read error, as it is one base from a much larger clone. The chain carries TRBV7-9 and TRBJ2-7, with D perhaps matching TRBD2 (5 bases). Germline CDR1 SEHNR, CDR2 FQNEAQ (reference sequence). The CDR3 is 14 amino acids. The CDR3 DNA reads as TGTGCCAGCAGCTCCGGGGTCCACTCCTACGGGCAGTACTTC. Translated, it gives CASSSGVHSYGQYF.

This clonotype came up a few times. This sequence joins TRBV30 and TRBJ1-1, with D perhaps TRBD1 (6 bases). This CDR3 is 17 amino acids long. The germline V and J ends were trimmed by 4 bases and 0 bases, with 21 bases remaining between them. The germline gives CDR1 GTSNPN, CDR2 SVGIG (reference sequence). The CDR3 region has the DNA TGTGCCTGGAATGACATCAGGGGTTGGAGGTTGAACACTGAAGCTTTCTTT. Encoded protein: CAWNDIRGWRLNTEAFF.

This clonotype was counted many times. The CDR3 is CASGRNQPQHF. The CDR3 nucleotides are TGTGCCAGCGGCAGGAATCAGCCCCAGCATTTT. V gene TRBV6-1 combines with J gene TRBJ1-5; D is ambiguous. Trimming stripped 8 bases from V and 4 bases from J, with 6 bases between. Germline V gives CDR1 MNHNS, CDR2 SASEGT. CDR3 length equals 11 residues.